The 21 T cell receptor beta chains below were found in one sample sequenced in a study of persistence of HIV-infected CD4 T cells. These receptors are not linked to any known antigen. Cells were stimulated with CMV-infected fibroblast lysates at roughly 10 ug/mL. CD40L/CD69 double-negative CD45RO-high memory CD4+ T cells were collected. The immunoSEQ assay was version 4, run in survey mode. Method: immunoSEQ multiplex PCR; TCRdb's copy keeps in-frame clones and lacks some. This repertoire shows roughly 41,000 clones, roughly 80% found once; its top ten account for less than 2%. This sample comprised CD4+ T cells sorted from PBMCs after roughly 19-hour stimulation, obtained from a patient who received antiretroviral therapy. Source of these receptors: an adult man with HIV who was CMV-seropositive.

The chain is built from TRBV28 and TRBJ2-7, with D unresolved. V shed 2 bases and J shed 8 bases, with 19 bases lying between them. Germline values: CDR1 MDHEN, CDR2 SYDVKM. CDR3 size: 15 residues. CDR3 nucleotide sequence: TGTGCCAGCAGTTTAATCGGCACAGAAGTTGGGAAGCAGTACTTC. The encoded protein is CASSLIGTEVGKQYF.

The chain couples TRBV9 to TRBJ1-1; TRBD1 is a possible D gene (6 bases). V was trimmed by 0 bases and J by 7 bases, leaving 19 bases between them. The CDR3 sequence is 16 residues long. Germline CDR1 reads SGDLS; CDR2 reads YYNGEE. The CDR3 region is CASSVVPGGTGGEAFF. CDR3 sequence (DNA): TGTGCCAGCAGCGTAGTCCCGGGGGGCACGGGAGGTGAAGCTTTCTTT. Looking up the rest from reference TRBV9 and TRBJ1-1 gives the full variable domain: DSGVTQTPKHLITATGQRVTLRCSPRSGDLSVYWYQQSLDQGLQFLIQYYNGEERAKGNILERFSAQQFPDLHSELNLSSLELGDSALYFCASSVVPGGTGGEAFFGQGTRLTVV.

This clone was seen only once. DNA of the CDR3: TGTGCCAGCAGCCCTCCGGGGGGGGCCCAGCATTTT. Translation: CASSPPGGAQHF. The chain joins TRBV3-1 (or the pseudogene TRBV3-2) to TRBJ1-5; tentatively, D is TRBD1 (5 bases). The CDR3 spans 12 residues. Germline V gene lookup returns CDR1 LGHDT and CDR2 YNNKEL (reference sequence). Trimming removed 4 bases at V and 11 bases at J, with 12 bases between.

The chain carries TRBV15 and TRBJ1-6; a weak D match, TRBD1 (5 bases). Trimming stripped 4 bases from V and 8 bases from J, with 12 bases between. CDR1 and CDR2 from the germline V gene are LNHNV and YYDKDF (reference sequence). CDR3 size: 14 residues. The chain's CDR3 is CATSTGTDHSPLHF. The CDR3 nucleotides read TGTGCCACCAGCACCGGGACCGACCATTCACCCCTCCACTTT.

The gene calls are TRBV24-1 and TRBJ1-5; the D gene is possibly TRBD1 (6 bases). The ends were cut back, 4 bases at V and 4 bases at J, with 13 bases in the middle. Germline CDR1 and CDR2: KGHDR and SFDVKD. The length of the CDR3 is 15 residues. The CDR3 region has the DNA TGTGCCACCAGTGACCCGGAGGGGGGGAATCAGCCCCAGCATTTT. Encoded protein: CATSDPEGGNQPQHF.

The chain recombines TRBV9 with TRBJ2-3; D call uncertain. The CDR3 is 14 residues long. The V gene lost 2 bases and the J gene lost 1 base, with 8 bases spanning the gap. Germline V gives CDR1 SGDLS, CDR2 YYNGEE. This CDR3 is CASSVRPGTDTQYF. The CDR3 coding sequence is TGTGCCAGCAGCGTCCGACCGGGCACAGATACGCAGTATTTT.

The table lists this clone with a few counts. The chain links TRBV15 to TRBJ1-4; D is perhaps TRBD1 (6 bases). CDR1 and CDR2 from the germline V gene are LNHNV and YYDKDF (reference sequence). The CDR3 covers 15 residues. The germline V and J ends were trimmed by 8 bases and 4 bases, with 17 bases remaining between them. The CDR3 here is CATGGRARSNEKLFF. The CDR3 DNA reads as TGTGCCACCGGGGGGCGGGCTAGAAGTAATGAAAAACTGTTTTTT.

The genes are TRBV9 and TRBJ2-2; TRBD2 matches 9 bases. CDR3 length: 19 residues. V shed 0 bases and J 6 bases; nucleotides not matched to a gene: 15. The germline V gene encodes CDR1 SGDLS and CDR2 YYNGEE. The CDR3 sequence is CASSVGGLAGGPGPGELFF. CDR3 DNA sequence: TGTGCCAGCAGCGTAGGAGGACTCGCGGGGGGGCCAGGGCCCGGGGAGCTGTTTTTT.

The chain couples TRBV19 to TRBJ1-1, with a tentative D call TRBD1 (6 bases). Germline loops: CDR1 LNHDA, CDR2 SQIVND (reference sequence). The CDR3 is made up of 16 amino acids. V lost 7 bases and J 0 bases, leaving 18 bases between the germline ends. The CDR3 DNA follows: TGTGCCAGTATGGGGGCCCGGACAGACCTGAACACTGAAGCTTTCTTT. Translated, it gives CASMGARTDLNTEAFF.

This chain connects TRBV6-1 to TRBJ1-5; unclear D gene. In germline, CDR1 is MNHNS, CDR2 SASEGT. The CDR3 consists of 15 residues. Trimming left V 3 bases short and J 0 bases short, with 9 bases between. CDR3 sequence (DNA): TGTGCCAGCAGTGATAGACCGAATAGCAATCAGCCCCAGCATTTT. Encoded protein: CASSDRPNSNQPQHF.

The chain has TRBV28 and TRBJ2-7; 7 bases are a match to TRBD1. V was pared by 4 bases and J by 2 bases, with 8 bases of the junction left unmatched. Germline V gene sequence: CDR1 MDHEN, CDR2 SYDVKM. CDR3 size: 15 residues. The chain's CDR3 is CASSSQGTVTYEQYF. CDR3 bases: TGTGCCAGCAGTTCACAGGGGACCGTAACCTACGAGCAGTACTTC.

The V gene is TRBV9, the J gene TRBJ1-2; D not certain. Germline CDR1 reads SGDLS; CDR2 reads YYNGEE. The CDR3 loop spans 15 amino acids. V lost 0 bases, J lost 0 bases, and 9 bases lay in between. This CDR3 is CASSVESRSNYGYTF. As DNA, the CDR3 is TGTGCCAGCAGCGTAGAGTCAAGATCTAACTATGGCTACACCTTC. Full variable domain (remainder filled in from reference TRBV9 and TRBJ1-2): DSGVTQTPKHLITATGQRVTLRCSPRSGDLSVYWYQQSLDQGLQFLIQYYNGEERAKGNILERFSAQQFPDLHSELNLSSLELGDSALYFCASSVESRSNYGYTFGSGTRLTVV.

J is TRBJ1-2 and V is TRBV25-1; possibly TRBD1 for D (5 bases). This CDR3 has 13 amino acids. The ends were cut back, 0 bases at V and 6 bases at J, with 8 bases in the middle. In germline, CDR1 is MGHDK, CDR2 SYGVNS. The CDR3: CASSEYTGDGYTF. The CDR3 DNA is TGTGCCAGCAGTGAATATACGGGGGATGGCTACACCTTC.

The rearrangement joins TRBV10-1 to TRBJ1-4, with unresolved D. This CDR3 has 15 residues. Germline CDR1 reads WNHNN; CDR2 reads SYGVQD (reference sequence). V was cut by 4 bases and J by 0 bases, with 9 bases left in between. The CDR3, as DNA: TGCGCCAGCAGTGCCGGTACTGCAACTAATGAAAAACTGTTTTTT. It yields the protein CASSAGTATNEKLFF.

This chain connects TRBV18 to TRBJ2-3; 12 bases are shared with TRBD2. The V gene's germline CDR1 is KGHSH and CDR2 LQKENI. The CDR3 has 18 residues. The V gene end was trimmed by 3 bases and the J gene end by 8 bases; junction bases not matched to a gene: 15. CDR3 in DNA: TGTGCCAGCTCACCCCCCTTGACTAGCGGGGGCCCCTCCGGTACGCAGTATTTT. Encoded protein: CASSPPLTSGGPSGTQYF. Full variable domain (outside the CDR3, taken from reference TRBV18 and TRBJ2-3): NAGVMQNPRHLVRRRGQEARLRCSPMKGHSHVYWYRQLPEEGLKFMVYLQKENIIDESGMPKERFSAEFPKEGPSILRIQQVVRGDSAAYFCASSPPLTSGGPSGTQYFGPGTRLTVL.

The chain links TRBV5-1 to TRBJ1-6; D possibly corresponds to TRBD1 (5 bases). The CDR3 extends over 15 amino acids. CDR1 and CDR2 (germline): SGHRS, YFSETQ. The V and J ends lost 0 bases and 9 bases respectively, with 13 bases between them. The CDR3 DNA is TGCGCCAGCAGCTTGGCAGAGAGGGGAAGTTCACCCCTCCACTTT. This sequence encodes CASSLAERGSSPLHF.

The rearrangement joins TRBV5-6 to TRBJ1-2, with 7 bases fitting TRBD1. This CDR3 has 15 residues. Unmatched junction bases numbered 7, after V lost 0 bases and J lost 5 bases. CDR1 and CDR2 (germline): SGHDT, YYEEEE. The chain's CDR3 is CASSLGRGQRYGYTF. CDR3 sequence (DNA): TGTGCCAGCAGCTTGGGTAGGGGACAGCGGTATGGCTACACCTTC.

This clone was counted a few times. The chain uses TRBV6-5 and TRBJ1-4; D might be TRBD1 (6 bases). Germline lookup yields CDR1 MNHEY and CDR2 SVGAGI. V shed 6 bases and J shed 0 bases, with 11 bases lying between them. The CDR3 spans 15 residues. The CDR3 DNA reads TGTGCCAGCAGGCGGACAGACGCAACTAATGAAAAACTGTTTTTT. Translated, it gives CASRRTDATNEKLFF.

The chain has TRBV6-5 and TRBJ2-3, with TRBD2 as a possible D gene (7 bases). The CDR3 extends over 14 amino acids. V was trimmed by 2 bases and J by 10 bases, leaving 16 bases between them. Germline assignment: CDR1 MNHEY and CDR2 SVGAGI. CDR3 amino acids: CASSYQARGASQYF. The CDR3 DNA reads as TGTGCCAGCAGTTACCAGGCCCGGGGGGCCTCGCAGTATTTT.

This chain connects TRBV10-2 to TRBJ2-2; 7 positions agree with TRBD1. The V segment lost 6 bases and the J segment 3 bases; nucleotides outside the gene matches: 1. This CDR3 is 13 amino acids long. Germline lookup yields CDR1 WSHSY and CDR2 SAAADI. CDR3 sequence reads: CASRDRDTGELFF. As DNA, the CDR3 is TGCGCCAGCAGAGACAGGGACACCGGGGAGCTGTTTTTT.

This chain uses TRBV24-1 with TRBJ2-2, with D perhaps given as TRBD1 or TRBD2 (5 bases each). This CDR3 has 16 amino acids. The V gene lost 2 bases and the J gene lost 1 base, with 10 bases spanning the gap. Germline loops: CDR1 KGHDR, CDR2 SFDVKD. CDR3 DNA sequence: TGTGCCACCAGTGATTGGGGCCGGGGGAACACCGGGGAGCTGTTTTTT. It is translated as CATSDWGRGNTGELFF.